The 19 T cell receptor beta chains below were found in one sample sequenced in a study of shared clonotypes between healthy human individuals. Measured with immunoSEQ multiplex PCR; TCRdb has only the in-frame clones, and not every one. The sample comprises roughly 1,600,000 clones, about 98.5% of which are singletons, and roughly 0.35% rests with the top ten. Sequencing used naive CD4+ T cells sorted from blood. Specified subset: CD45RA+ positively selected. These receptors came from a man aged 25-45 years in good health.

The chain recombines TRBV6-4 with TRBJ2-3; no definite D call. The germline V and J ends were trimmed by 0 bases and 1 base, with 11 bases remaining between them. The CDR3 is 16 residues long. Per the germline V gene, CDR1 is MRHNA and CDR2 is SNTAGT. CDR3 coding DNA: TGTGCCAGCAGTGACTCGCGAGGATTTGGCACAGATACGCAGTATTTT. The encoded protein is CASSDSRGFGTDTQYF.

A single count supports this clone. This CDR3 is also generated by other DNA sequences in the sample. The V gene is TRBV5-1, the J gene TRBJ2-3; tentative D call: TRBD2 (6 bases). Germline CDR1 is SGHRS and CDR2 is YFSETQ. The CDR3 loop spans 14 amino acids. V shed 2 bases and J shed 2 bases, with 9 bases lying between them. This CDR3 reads CASSFTSTTDTQYF. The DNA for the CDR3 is TGCGCCAGCAGCTTCACTAGCACCACAGATACGCAGTATTTT.

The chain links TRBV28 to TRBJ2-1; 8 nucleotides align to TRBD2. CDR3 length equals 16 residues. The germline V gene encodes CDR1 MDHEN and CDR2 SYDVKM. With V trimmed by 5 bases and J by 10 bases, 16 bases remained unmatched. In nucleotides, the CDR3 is TGTGCCAGCAGTCTTAGCGGGACTTCGAGAATACGCGAGCAGTTCTTC. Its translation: CASSLSGTSRIREQFF.

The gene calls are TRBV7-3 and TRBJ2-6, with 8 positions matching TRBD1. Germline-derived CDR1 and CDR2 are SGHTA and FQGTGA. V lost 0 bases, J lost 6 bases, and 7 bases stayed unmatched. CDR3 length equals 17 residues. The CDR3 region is CASSLTRATGVANVLTF. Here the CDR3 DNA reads TGTGCCAGCAGCTTAACGAGGGCGACAGGGGTGGCCAACGTCCTGACTTTC.

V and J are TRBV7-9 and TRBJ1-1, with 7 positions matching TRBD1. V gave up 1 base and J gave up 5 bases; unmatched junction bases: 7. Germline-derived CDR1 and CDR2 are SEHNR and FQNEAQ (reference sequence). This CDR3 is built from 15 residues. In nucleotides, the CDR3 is TGTGCCAGCAGCTTAGAGGGACAGAAAATGACTGAAGCTTTCTTT. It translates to CASSLEGQKMTEAFF.

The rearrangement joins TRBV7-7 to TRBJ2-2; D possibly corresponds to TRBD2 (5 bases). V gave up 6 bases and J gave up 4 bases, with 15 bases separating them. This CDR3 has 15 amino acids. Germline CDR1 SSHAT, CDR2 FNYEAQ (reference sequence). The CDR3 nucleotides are TGTGCCAGCAGTGTACTCCCGGGAATCACCGGGGAGCTGTTTTTT. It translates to CASSVLPGITGELFF.

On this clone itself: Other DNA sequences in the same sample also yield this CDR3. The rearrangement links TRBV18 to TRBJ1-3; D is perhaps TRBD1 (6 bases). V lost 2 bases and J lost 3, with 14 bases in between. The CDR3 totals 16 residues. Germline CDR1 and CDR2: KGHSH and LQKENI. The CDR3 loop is CASSPSQGSSGNTIYF. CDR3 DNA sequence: TGTGCCAGCTCACCATCACAGGGAAGTAGTGGAAACACCATATATTTT. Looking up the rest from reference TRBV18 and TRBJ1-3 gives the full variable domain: NAGVMQNPRHLVRRRGQEARLRCSPMKGHSHVYWYRQLPEEGLKFMVYLQKENIIDESGMPKERFSAEFPKEGPSILRIQQVVRGDSAAYFCASSPSQGSSGNTIYFGEGSWLTVV.

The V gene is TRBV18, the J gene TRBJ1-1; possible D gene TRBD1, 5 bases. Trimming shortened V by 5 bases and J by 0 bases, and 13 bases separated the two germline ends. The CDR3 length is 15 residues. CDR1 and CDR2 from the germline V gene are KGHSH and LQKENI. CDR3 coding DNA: TGTGCCAGCTCAGATGCGGGGCGAATGAACACTGAAGCTTTCTTT. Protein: CASSDAGRMNTEAFF.

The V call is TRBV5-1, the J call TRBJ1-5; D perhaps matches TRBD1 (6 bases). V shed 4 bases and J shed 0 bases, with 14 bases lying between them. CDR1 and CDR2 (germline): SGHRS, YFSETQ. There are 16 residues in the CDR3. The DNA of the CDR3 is TGCGCCAGCAGCCCCGACAGGTTGAGTAGCAATCAGCCCCAGCATTTT. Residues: CASSPDRLSSNQPQHF.

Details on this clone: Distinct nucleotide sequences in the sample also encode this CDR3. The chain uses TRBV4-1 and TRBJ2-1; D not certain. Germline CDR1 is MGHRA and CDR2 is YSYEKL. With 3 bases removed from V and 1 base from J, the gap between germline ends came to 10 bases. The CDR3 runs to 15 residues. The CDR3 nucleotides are TGCGCCAGCAGCCAGGGCGGCCTTTCCTACAATGAGCAGTTCTTC. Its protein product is CASSQGGLSYNEQFF.

CDR3 sequence (DNA): TGTGCCAGCAGTCTCCGTAGGTCCGGGCCCCAGCATTTT. Protein sequence: CASSLRRSGPQHF. The chain employs TRBV6-5 and TRBJ1-5, with D unclear. Germline V CDR1 and CDR2: MNHEY, SVGAGI. The CDR3 has 13 residues. Trimming removed 5 bases from V and 9 bases from J, with 14 bases in between.

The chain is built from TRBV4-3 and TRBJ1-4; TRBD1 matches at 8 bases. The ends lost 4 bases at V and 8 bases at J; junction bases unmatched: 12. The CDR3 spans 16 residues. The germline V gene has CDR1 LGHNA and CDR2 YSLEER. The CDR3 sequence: CASSPRGQGAGEKLFF. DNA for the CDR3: TGCGCCAGCAGCCCAAGGGGGCAGGGGGCGGGGGAAAAACTGTTTTTT.

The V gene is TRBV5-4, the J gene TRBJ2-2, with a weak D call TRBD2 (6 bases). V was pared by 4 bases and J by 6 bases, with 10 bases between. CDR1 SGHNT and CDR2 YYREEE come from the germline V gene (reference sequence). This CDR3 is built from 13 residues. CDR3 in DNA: TGTGCCAGCAGCCAAGAGCGGGCCGGGGAGCTGTTTTTT. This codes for CASSQERAGELFF.

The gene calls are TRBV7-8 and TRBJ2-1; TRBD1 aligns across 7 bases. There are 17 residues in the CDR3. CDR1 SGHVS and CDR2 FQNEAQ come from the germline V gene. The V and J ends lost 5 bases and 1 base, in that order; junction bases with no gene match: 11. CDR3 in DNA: TGTGCCAGCAGCCCTGGACAGGCCACCTATTCCTACAATGAGCAGTTCTTC. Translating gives CASSPGQATYSYNEQFF.

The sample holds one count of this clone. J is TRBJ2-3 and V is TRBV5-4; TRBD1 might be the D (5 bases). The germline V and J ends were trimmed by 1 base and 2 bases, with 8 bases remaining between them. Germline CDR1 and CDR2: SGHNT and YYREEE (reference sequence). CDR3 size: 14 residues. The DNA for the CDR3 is TGTGCCAGCAGCTTGAGACAGAACACAGATACGCAGTATTTT. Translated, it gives CASSLRQNTDTQYF.

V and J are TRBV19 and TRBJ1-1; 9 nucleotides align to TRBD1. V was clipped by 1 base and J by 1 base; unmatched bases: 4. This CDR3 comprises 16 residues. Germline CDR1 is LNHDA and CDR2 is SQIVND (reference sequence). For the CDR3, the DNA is TGTGCCAGTAGTATAGTAACAGGGGGCGCGAACACTGAAGCTTTCTTT. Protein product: CASSIVTGGANTEAFF.

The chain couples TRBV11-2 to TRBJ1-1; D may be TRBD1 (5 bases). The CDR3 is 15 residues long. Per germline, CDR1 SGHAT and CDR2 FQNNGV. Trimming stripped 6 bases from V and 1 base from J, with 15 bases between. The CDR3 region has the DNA TGTGCCAGCAGGGTCGGGATGGGGCGGAACACTGAAGCTTTCTTT. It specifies CASRVGMGRNTEAFF.

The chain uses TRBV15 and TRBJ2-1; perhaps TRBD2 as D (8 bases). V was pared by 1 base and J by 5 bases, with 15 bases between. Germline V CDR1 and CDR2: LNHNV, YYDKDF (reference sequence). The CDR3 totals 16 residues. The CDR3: CATSRALAGQNNEQFF. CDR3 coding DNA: TGTGCCACCAGCAGAGCATTAGCGGGACAGAACAATGAGCAGTTCTTC.

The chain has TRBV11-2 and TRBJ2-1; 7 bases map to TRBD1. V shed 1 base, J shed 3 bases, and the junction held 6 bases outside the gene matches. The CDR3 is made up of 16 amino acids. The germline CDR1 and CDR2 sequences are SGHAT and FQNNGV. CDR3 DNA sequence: TGTGCCAGCAGCTTAGCCCCTGGACAGGACTACAATGAGCAGTTCTTC. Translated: CASSLAPGQDYNEQFF.